This T cell receptor beta chain was captured in a study of T cell repertoires in cytomegalovirus infection. Study summary: From public TCR beta signatures came an indication of both CMV infection and matching HLA type. Study-wide points: The ex vivo response showed dominance by HLA-C-restricted CMV-specific TCR beta clonotypes. Identification of carriers of CMV plus the relevant HLA was performed using cumulative public TCR beta family frequency.

TCRdb re-called the reads through MiXCR, storing one row per CDR3 protein. The sample holds approximately 390,000 distinct CDR3 sequences, nearly 35% seen once. Worth noting for this clonotype: The target antigen is unknown.

The clonotype was recovered from a human donor in good health (CMV status not recorded). Some clones in this sample may be carry-over from other donors' samples. Material: cultured PBMCs, obtained from culture after CMV antigen stimulation.

CDR3 region: CASRPRIAGEGDTQYF. CDR3 nucleotides: TGTGCCAGTAGACCAAGAATAGCGGGAGAAGGAGATACGCAGTATTTT. The genes are TRBV19 and TRBJ2-3; 9 bases are shared with TRBD2. This CDR3 has 16 amino acids. The germline V gene encodes CDR1 LNHDA and CDR2 SQIVND (reference sequence). V trimming: 6 bases; J trimming: 5 bases; junction bases outside the gene matches: 12.